The 30 T cell receptor beta chains below come from one sample, sequenced in a study of cytomegalovirus exposure and HLA in healthy donors. The PCR was carried out with 60 Vbeta primers and 13 Jbeta primers. The assay was immunoSEQ multiplex PCR, and TCRdb's table has in-frame clones only and misses some. The sample lists about 120,000 clones, around four fifths seen once, with approximately 31% in the top ten. Sequencing was done on a sample of PBMCs. The origin of the receptors is a man aged 55 to 70 in good health and CMV-seropositive.

The chain links TRBV10-3 to TRBJ2-5; no clear D gene. The CDR3 covers 15 residues. V lost 0 bases and J lost 1, with 9 bases in between. Germline-derived CDR1 and CDR2 are ENHRY and SYGVKD. CDR3 sequence (DNA): TGTGCCATCAGTGAGTCTAGGTCTAGCCAAGAGACCCAGTACTTC. As protein: CAISESRSSQETQYF.

J is TRBJ2-5 and V is TRBV28; 8 bases are shared with TRBD1. Germline V gene sequence: CDR1 MDHEN, CDR2 SYDVKM. This CDR3 spans 14 amino acids. J gave up 5 bases and V 5 bases, and 7 bases lay outside the gene matches. CDR3 protein: CASSKDRAVETQYF. The CDR3 region has the DNA TGTGCCAGCAGTAAGGACAGGGCGGTTGAGACCCAGTACTTC.

This clone was picked up a small number of times. Within the sample, other DNA sequences also encode this same CDR3. V is TRBV29-1 and J is TRBJ2-1; 7 bases match TRBD2. The V and J ends lost 2 bases and 4 bases, in that order; junction bases with no gene match: 11. Germline CDR1 and CDR2: SQVTM and ANQGSEA. The CDR3 length is 16 residues. CDR3 in amino acids: CSVESRTGGSYNEQFF. CDR3 DNA: TGCAGCGTTGAAAGTCGAACGGGAGGTAGTTACAATGAGCAGTTCTTC.

The rearrangement joins TRBV28 to TRBJ2-5, with a weak D call TRBD1 (6 bases). The ends were cut back, 5 bases at V and 2 bases at J, with 15 bases in the middle. CDR1 and CDR2 from the germline V gene are MDHEN and SYDVKM. CDR3 size: 15 residues. The CDR3 region has the DNA TGTGCCAGCAGTGGTCGGGACAAGACACAAGAGACCCAGTACTTC. Protein: CASSGRDKTQETQYF.

The chain uses TRBV2 and TRBJ2-5; 10 bases align to TRBD1. The germline CDR1 and CDR2 sequences are SNHLY and FYNNEI. V dropped 6 bases and J dropped 4; count of bases not matched to a gene: 8. The CDR3 sequence is 15 residues long. CDR3 sequence (DNA): TGTGCCAGCAGCTGGGGACAGGGGAAATCAGAGACCCAGTACTTC. Its protein is CASSWGQGKSETQYF. Drawing the rest from reference TRBV2 and TRBJ2-5, the complete variable domain is EPEVTQTPSHQVTQMGQEVILRCVPISNHLYFYWYRQILGQKVEFLVSFYNNEISEKSEIFDDQFSVERPDGSNFTLKIRSTKLEDSAMYFCASSWGQGKSETQYFGPGTRLLVL.

This clone was seen only a few times. V gene TRBV11-2 combines with J gene TRBJ1-2; 10 bases map to TRBD1. Germline V gene sequence: CDR1 SGHAT, CDR2 FQNNGV. This CDR3 spans 16 amino acids. J lost 3 bases, V lost 4 bases, and 8 bases had no gene match. Written as DNA, the CDR3 is TGTGCCAGCAGCTCGAGATCCGGGACAGGGGACTATGGCTACACCTTC. Residues: CASSSRSGTGDYGYTF.

This clone occurred once. The V and J genes are TRBV4-1 and TRBJ1-5; 10 positions agree with TRBD1. The germline CDR1 and CDR2 sequences are MGHRA and YSYEKL. The CDR3 is 15 amino acids. V dropped 2 bases and J dropped 5; count of bases not matched to a gene: 3. As DNA, the CDR3 is TGCGCCAGCAGCCAACCGGACAGGGGGGATCAGCCCCAGCATTTT. Its translation: CASSQPDRGDQPQHF.

This sequence joins TRBV11-2 and TRBJ2-1, with D perhaps matching TRBD1 (6 bases). Germline V CDR1 and CDR2: SGHAT, FQNNGV. Trimming stripped 5 bases from V and 2 bases from J, with 13 bases between. The CDR3 sequence is 15 residues long. The CDR3 nucleotides are TGTGCCAGCAGCGGGGGCCGGGACACCTACAATGAGCAGTTCTTC. Amino acids: CASSGGRDTYNEQFF.

This clone was found once. J is TRBJ1-2 and V is TRBV5-4; D may be TRBD1 (6 bases). This CDR3 has 15 amino acids. Deletions cut 0 bases from V and 8 bases from J, with 17 bases between. Germline lookup yields CDR1 SGHNT and CDR2 YYREEE (reference sequence). CDR3 coding DNA: TGTGCCAGCAGCTTGGGACTCCGGCAGGGGCGAGGCTACACCTTC. It specifies CASSLGLRQGRGYTF.

The rearrangement uses TRBV4-1 and TRBJ2-7; 9 positions match TRBD1. This CDR3 has 15 residues. V lost 6 bases and J lost 3; bases outside the gene matches: 9. The germline gives CDR1 MGHRA, CDR2 YSYEKL. DNA of the CDR3: TGCGCCAGCAGTCCTACCGGGACAGGGTTCTACGAGCAGTACTTC. As protein: CASSPTGTGFYEQYF.

Only one count was recorded for this clone. Mismatch with germline at one junction end may stem from a read error. The chain combines TRBV18 with TRBJ2-6; D not resolved. The CDR3 loop spans 17 amino acids. Germline V CDR1 and CDR2: KGHSH, LQKENI. Written as DNA, the CDR3 is TGTGCCAGCTCAACACCGGGCCCGACCTCTGGGGCCAACGTCCTGACTTTC. This codes for CASSTPGPTSGANVLTF.

CDR3 coding DNA: TGTGCCAGCAGCGTAGGAACAGGGGGCGCAGATACGCAGTATTTT. Translation: CASSVGTGGADTQYF. This sequence joins TRBV9 and TRBJ2-3; TRBD1 agrees at 9 bases. Germline CDR1 and CDR2: SGDLS and YYNGEE. V lost 0 bases to trimming and J lost 4 bases; unmatched junction nucleotides: 3. The CDR3 length is 15 residues.

This clone occurred once. In nucleotides, the CDR3 is TGTGCCAGCAGCGCCTTGAGACTAGCGGGGGACCTGAGAGACGGGGAGCTGTTTTTT. Its protein is CASSALRLAGDLRDGELFF. The chain employs TRBV5-6 and TRBJ2-2; 12 bases match TRBD2. From germline, CDR1 is SGHDT and CDR2 YYEEEE. V trimming: 4 bases; J trimming: 7 bases; junction bases outside the gene matches: 17. CDR3 length: 19 amino acids.

A word on this clone: The identical CDR3 is also encoded by other nucleotide sequences in the sample. CDR3 sequence: CASSPGQNTEAFF. CDR3 DNA: TGTGCCAGCTCACCGGGACAGAACACTGAAGCTTTCTTT. The rearrangement joins TRBV18 to TRBJ1-1, with D maybe TRBD1 (6 bases). Germline values: CDR1 KGHSH, CDR2 LQKENI. V was clipped by 3 bases and J by 1 base, with 6 bases between them. This CDR3 region has 13 residues. The full variable domain, completed using reference TRBV18 and TRBJ1-1, is NAGVMQNPRHLVRRRGQEARLRCSPMKGHSHVYWYRQLPEEGLKFMVYLQKENIIDESGMPKERFSAEFPKEGPSILRIQQVVRGDSAAYFCASSPGQNTEAFFGQGTRLTVV.

The chain carries TRBV7-9 and TRBJ1-1; 9 bases are a match to TRBD1. Germline V gene sequence: CDR1 SEHNR, CDR2 FQNEAQ (reference sequence). The V segment lost 5 bases and the J segment 4 bases; nucleotides outside the gene matches: 8. The CDR3 covers 15 residues. The CDR3 sequence is CASSPEQGAGTEAFF. CDR3 nucleotide sequence: TGTGCCAGCAGCCCAGAACAGGGGGCAGGCACTGAAGCTTTCTTT.

The chain is built from TRBV28 and TRBJ1-4; D gene ambiguous. Germline CDR1 MDHEN, CDR2 SYDVKM. The CDR3 runs 11 residues. Trimming left V 0 bases short and J 12 bases short, with 5 bases between. The DNA of the CDR3 is TGTGCCAGCAGTTTATGGGGCGAACTGTTTTTT. Protein sequence: CASSLWGELFF.

The CDR3 sequence is CASSLQGAEQPQHF. The CDR3 DNA sequence: TGTGCCAGCAGCCTCCAGGGGGCAGAGCAGCCCCAGCATTTT. The genes are TRBV5-6 and TRBJ1-5; 8 bases agree with TRBD1. The CDR3 consists of 14 residues. V dropped 4 bases and J dropped 7; count of bases not matched to a gene: 7. The germline V gene encodes CDR1 SGHDT and CDR2 YYEEEE.

The chain is built from TRBV4-1 and TRBJ2-5; 11 bases fit TRBD2. The better agreement between TRBJ2-7 and the DNA end casts doubt on the J call. The CDR3 totals 14 residues. CDR1 is MGHRA and CDR2 is YSYEKL in the germline V gene. CDR3 in amino acids: CASSHSGRANEQYF. In nucleotides, the CDR3 is TGCGCCAGCAGCCATAGCGGGAGGGCCAACGAGCAGTACTTC.

This clone was picked up a small number of times. The chain recombines TRBV5-1 with TRBJ2-6; D might be TRBD1 (6 bases). Germline CDR1 and CDR2: SGHRS and YFSETQ. The CDR3 consists of 15 residues. The germline V and J ends were trimmed by 3 bases and 2 bases, with 9 bases remaining between them. CDR3 sequence reads: CASSYRTAGANVLTF. DNA of the CDR3: TGCGCCAGCAGCTACCGGACAGCTGGGGCCAACGTCCTGACTTTC. Full variable domain (rest looked up from reference TRBV5-1 and TRBJ2-6): KAGVTQTPRYLIKTRGQQVTLSCSPISGHRSVSWYQQTPGQGLQFLFEYFSETQRNKGNFPGRFSGRQFSNSRSEMNVSTLELGDSALYLCASSYRTAGANVLTFGAGSRLTVL.

V and J are TRBV5-1 and TRBJ2-7; tentative D call: TRBD2 (5 bases). V was pared by 4 bases and J by 2 bases, with 7 bases between. This CDR3 comprises 12 residues. Germline V gene data show CDR1 as SGHRS and CDR2 as YFSETQ. CDR3 amino acids: CASSIGAYEQYF. CDR3 sequence (DNA): TGCGCCAGCAGCATCGGGGCCTACGAGCAGTACTTC. The variable domain in full, completed from reference TRBV5-1 and TRBJ2-7, reads KAGVTQTPRYLIKTRGQQVTLSCSPISGHRSVSWYQQTPGQGLQFLFEYFSETQRNKGNFPGRFSGRQFSNSRSEMNVSTLELGDSALYLCASSIGAYEQYFGPGTRLTVT.

This chain uses TRBV7-2 with TRBJ1-2, with TRBD1 as a possible D gene (5 bases). V was clipped by 1 base and J by 4 bases, with 10 bases between them. Germline V gene sequence: CDR1 SGHTA, CDR2 FQGNSA. This CDR3 has 14 residues. The chain's CDR3 is CASSLVGGRYGYTF. For the CDR3, the DNA is TGTGCCAGCAGCTTAGTGGGGGGTCGCTATGGCTACACCTTC. Variable domain in full (rest from reference TRBV7-2 and TRBJ1-2): GAGVSQSPSNKVTEKGKDVELRCDPISGHTALYWYRQSLGQGLEFLIYFQGNSAPDKSGLPSDRFSAERTGGSVSTLTIQRTQQEDSAVYLCASSLVGGRYGYTFGSGTRLTVV.

J is TRBJ1-1 and V is TRBV11-1; weak D call: TRBD1 (6 bases). Germline CDR1 and CDR2: SGHAT and FQDESV (reference sequence). The ends were cut back, 3 bases at V and 4 bases at J, with 9 bases in the middle. CDR3 length equals 13 residues. CDR3 loop: CASSLGAGTEAFF. The CDR3 nucleotides read TGTGCCAGCAGCTTGGGGGCGGGCACTGAAGCTTTCTTT.

CDR3 loop: CASSLAEGAIEAFF. As DNA, the CDR3 is TGTGCCAGCAGCTTAGCGGAGGGGGCGATTGAAGCTTTCTTT. V is TRBV7-2 and J is TRBJ1-1; 7 nucleotides line up with TRBD1. CDR3 length: 14 residues. The germline CDR1 and CDR2 sequences are SGHTA and FQGNSA. With 0 bases clipped from V and 7 bases from J, the junction kept 5 bases outside the gene matches.

V gene TRBV28 combines with J gene TRBJ1-5; 7 bases map to TRBD1. Germline-derived CDR1 and CDR2 are MDHEN and SYDVKM. V shed 1 base and J 4 bases; nucleotides not matched to a gene: 7. The CDR3 has 16 residues. Here the CDR3 DNA reads TGTGCCAGCAGTTTATCAAGGGACAGAAAGAATCAGCCCCAGCATTTT. This gives the protein CASSLSRDRKNQPQHF.

The rearrangement links TRBV9 to TRBJ2-7; 9 positions agree with TRBD1. The V gene end was trimmed by 3 bases and the J gene end by 3 bases; junction bases not matched to a gene: 7. Germline V gene lookup returns CDR1 SGDLS and CDR2 YYNGEE. The CDR3 has 15 residues. The CDR3 loop is CASSATGTGNYEQYF. In DNA, the CDR3 is TGTGCCAGCAGCGCAACCGGGACAGGGAACTACGAGCAGTACTTC.

The genes are TRBV4-2 and TRBJ2-5; 9 bases are a match to TRBD2. CDR1 is LGHNA, CDR2 YNFKEQ, per germline. V shed 4 bases and J 2 bases; nucleotides not matched to a gene: 5. This CDR3 comprises 15 residues. CDR3 coding DNA: TGTGCCAGCAGCCCAGGGACTAGCAGGCAAGAGACCCAGTACTTC. Translating it yields CASSPGTSRQETQYF.

CDR3 region: CASSHGLAGENEQFF. CDR3 DNA sequence: TGCGCCAGCAGCCACGGACTAGCGGGAGAAAACGAGCAGTTCTTC. This chain connects TRBV4-1 to TRBJ2-1, with 13 positions matching TRBD2. The V and J ends lost 3 bases and 10 bases, in that order; junction bases with no gene match: 6. Germline V gene sequence: CDR1 MGHRA, CDR2 YSYEKL. CDR3 size: 15 residues.

The chain carries TRBV5-1 and TRBJ1-1; 10 bases are shared with TRBD1. Per germline, CDR1 SGHRS and CDR2 YFSETQ. This CDR3 comprises 15 residues. V shed 5 bases and J 5 bases; nucleotides not matched to a gene: 9. The CDR3 DNA reads TGCGCCAGCAGATACAGCAGACAGGGGGCAACTGAAGCTTTCTTT. It yields the protein CASRYSRQGATEAFF.

The chain couples TRBV28 to TRBJ2-3; TRBD2 might be the D (6 bases). Germline V lookup: CDR1 MDHEN, CDR2 SYDVKM. The V end was cut by 6 bases, the J end by 3 bases, with 10 bases between. This CDR3 is 13 amino acids long. The CDR3: CASRAGRTDTQYF. DNA for the CDR3: TGTGCCAGCAGGGCGGGAAGGACAGATACGCAGTATTTT.

This rearrangement joins TRBV29-1 to TRBJ2-5; D is unresolved. The V end lost 6 bases, the J end lost 1 base, and 9 bases lay between the germline ends. This CDR3 is built from 12 residues. In germline, CDR1 is SQVTM, CDR2 ANQGSEA. CDR3 loop: CSVRFGQETQYF. The CDR3 nucleotides read TGCAGCGTGCGGTTTGGCCAAGAGACCCAGTACTTC.